These T cell receptor beta chains were read from a single sample in a study of blood T cell repertoires in COVID-19. Measured with immunoSEQ multiplex PCR; TCRdb has only the in-frame clones, and not every one. The sample has around 270,000 clones, approximately 81% seen once. The sequenced sample consisted of peripheral blood. These receptors were obtained from a man in his sixties with acute or convalescent COVID-19. The CDR3 runs from the conserved cysteine through the conserved F or W. Each record gives: J gene, D gene, V gene, clone size, CDR3 protein, CDR3 DNA. D genes are given only for firm matches. Part of the rows lack a size; the others show once, few, many or a class for expanded clones.

j_call: TRBJ2-7; d_call: -; v_call: TRBV7-3; clone_size: -; cdr3_aa: CASSPGPGAYEQYF; cdr3_nt: TGTGCCAGCAGCCCCGGCCCAGGGGCCTACGAGCAGTACTTC
j_call: TRBJ2-7; d_call: TRBD1; v_call: TRBV6-6; clone_size: once; cdr3_aa: CASSYSGTGAHEQYF; cdr3_nt: TGTGCCAGCAGTTACTCGGGGACAGGGGCCCACGAGCAGTACTTC
j_call: TRBJ1-3; d_call: -; v_call: TRBV6-5; clone_size: few; cdr3_aa: CASSYSVPQVGNTIYF; cdr3_nt: TGTGCCAGCAGTTACTCAGTGCCCCAGGTCGGAAACACCATATATTTT
j_call: TRBJ2-7; d_call: TRBD1; v_call: TRBV18; clone_size: -; cdr3_aa: CASSPQPAGGIYEQYF; cdr3_nt: TGTGCCAGCTCACCCCAGCCGGCAGGGGGCATCTACGAGCAGTACTTC
j_call: TRBJ1-1; d_call: -; v_call: TRBV4-2; clone_size: -; cdr3_aa: CASSQVESRTEAFF; cdr3_nt: TGTGCCAGCAGCCAAGTAGAAAGTCGAACTGAAGCTTTCTTT
j_call: TRBJ1-1; d_call: -; v_call: TRBV18; clone_size: -; cdr3_aa: CASSPRGQGAFF; cdr3_nt: TGTGCCAGCTCACCACGGGGGCAGGGAGCTTTCTTT
j_call: TRBJ2-7; d_call: -; v_call: TRBV5-1; clone_size: -; cdr3_aa: CASSPGQKQYF; cdr3_nt: TGCGCCAGCAGCCCCGGACAGAAGCAGTACTTC
j_call: TRBJ2-7; d_call: TRBD1; v_call: TRBV27; clone_size: -; cdr3_aa: CASSRGPTYEQYF; cdr3_nt: TGTGCCAGCAGCAGGGGGCCGACCTACGAGCAGTACTTC
j_call: TRBJ2-3; d_call: TRBD2; v_call: TRBV18; clone_size: -; cdr3_aa: CASSPPGLAGPPDTQYF; cdr3_nt: TGTGCCAGCTCACCACCGGGACTAGCGGGGCCCCCAGATACGCAGTATTTT
j_call: TRBJ1-6; d_call: TRBD1; v_call: TRBV6-6; clone_size: once; cdr3_aa: CASRGTGGDSPLHF; cdr3_nt: TGTGCCAGCAGGGGGACAGGGGGCGATTCACCCCTCCACTTT
j_call: TRBJ2-2; d_call: -; v_call: TRBV6-5; clone_size: -; cdr3_aa: CASSYSSASNTGELFF; cdr3_nt: TGTGCCAGCAGTTACTCGAGCGCCTCGAACACCGGGGAGCTGTTTTTT
j_call: TRBJ2-7; d_call: -; v_call: TRBV6-1; clone_size: -; cdr3_aa: CASRYSWTATYEQYF; cdr3_nt: TGTGCCAGCAGATATTCTTGGACAGCCACCTACGAGCAGTACTTC
j_call: TRBJ2-5; d_call: -; v_call: TRBV6-5; clone_size: -; cdr3_aa: CASTQGPPETQYF; cdr3_nt: TGTGCCAGCACCCAGGGGCCGCCAGAGACCCAGTACTTC
j_call: TRBJ2-7; d_call: -; v_call: TRBV5-1; clone_size: -; cdr3_aa: CASSLGAGPPYEQYF; cdr3_nt: TGCGCCAGCAGCTTGGGGGCAGGGCCGCCCTACGAGCAGTACTTC
j_call: TRBJ2-1; d_call: TRBD1; v_call: TRBV18; clone_size: -; cdr3_aa: CASSPPGQGDYNEQFF; cdr3_nt: TGTGCCAGCTCACCACCCGGACAGGGGGACTACAATGAGCAGTTCTTC
j_call: TRBJ1-1; d_call: TRBD1; v_call: TRBV7-9; clone_size: -; cdr3_aa: CASSLDRGFRDTEAFF; cdr3_nt: TGTGCCAGCAGCTTAGACAGGGGTTTTAGGGACACTGAAGCTTTCTTT
j_call: TRBJ1-5; d_call: -; v_call: TRBV27; clone_size: -; cdr3_aa: CASRRGSSNQPQHF; cdr3_nt: TGTGCCAGCAGAAGGGGAAGTAGCAATCAGCCCCAGCATTTT
j_call: TRBJ2-1; d_call: -; v_call: TRBV4-1; clone_size: -; cdr3_aa: CASSPPGGRLNEQFF; cdr3_nt: TGCGCCAGCAGCCCCCCCGGGGGGCGCCTCAATGAGCAGTTCTTC
j_call: TRBJ2-3; d_call: -; v_call: TRBV7-9; clone_size: -; cdr3_aa: CASSSEQGFQDTQYF; cdr3_nt: TGTGCCAGCAGCTCGGAACAGGGTTTTCAAGATACGCAGTATTTT
j_call: TRBJ1-3; d_call: TRBD1; v_call: TRBV15; clone_size: -; cdr3_aa: CATTPGGFGNTIYF; cdr3_nt: TGTGCCACGACCCCAGGGGGTTTTGGAAACACCATATATTTT
j_call: TRBJ1-4; d_call: -; v_call: TRBV29-1; clone_size: -; cdr3_aa: CSVGRVNEKLFF; cdr3_nt: TGCAGCGTTGGCAGGGTGAATGAAAAACTGTTTTTT
j_call: TRBJ1-1; d_call: -; v_call: TRBV7-3; clone_size: -; cdr3_aa: CASSSQERTEAFF; cdr3_nt: TGTGCCAGCAGCTCTCAGGAACGGACTGAAGCTTTCTTT
j_call: TRBJ2-7; d_call: -; v_call: TRBV12-5; clone_size: few; cdr3_aa: CASGSGRVEQYF; cdr3_nt: TGTGCTAGTGGTTCCGGGCGGGTCGAGCAGTACTTC
j_call: TRBJ1-6; d_call: -; v_call: TRBV5-1; clone_size: -; cdr3_aa: CASSLALQQGSPLHF; cdr3_nt: TGCGCCAGCAGCTTGGCCCTACAGCAAGGTTCACCCCTCCACTTT
j_call: TRBJ2-3; d_call: TRBD1; v_call: TRBV9; clone_size: -; cdr3_aa: CASSTQGGTDTQYF; cdr3_nt: TGTGCCAGCAGCACCCAGGGGGGCACAGATACGCAGTATTTT
j_call: TRBJ1-1; d_call: TRBD1; v_call: TRBV5-1; clone_size: -; cdr3_aa: CASSLAGQGNTEAFF; cdr3_nt: TGCGCCAGCAGCTTGGCGGGACAGGGGAACACTGAAGCTTTCTTT